One T cell receptor (beta chain) is described in this entry. Its antigen is undetermined. This specimen belongs to a study of T-cell reconstitution after alpha-beta-depleted transplantation in children. Study-level findings and limits: Reportedly, alpha-beta T cells present about two months post-transplant originated from several hundred expanded clones of graft origin.

CDR3 size: 13 residues. The V gene's germline CDR1 is SGHVS and CDR2 FNYEAQ. The V end lost 2 bases, the J end lost 5 bases, and 9 bases lay between the germline ends. Unique molecular identifiers tagged the TCRbeta library. One entry per CDR3 protein results from TCRdb running MiXCR on the PCR reads. The sample holds about 980,000 distinct CDR3 sequences, roughly 29% seen once. The rearrangement links TRBV7-6 to TRBJ2-5; D is undetermined. Sample: PBMCs, mostly from graft donor cells, taken 360 days after TCRalphabeta/CD19-depleted stem cell transplant. The sequence was collected from a boy in the first two years of life who had a stem cell transplant for SCID, so the T cells may come from the graft donor. The CDR3 bases are TGTGCCAGCAGCTTACTCGGTTCCGAGACCCAGTACTTC. Protein product: CASSLLGSETQYF.